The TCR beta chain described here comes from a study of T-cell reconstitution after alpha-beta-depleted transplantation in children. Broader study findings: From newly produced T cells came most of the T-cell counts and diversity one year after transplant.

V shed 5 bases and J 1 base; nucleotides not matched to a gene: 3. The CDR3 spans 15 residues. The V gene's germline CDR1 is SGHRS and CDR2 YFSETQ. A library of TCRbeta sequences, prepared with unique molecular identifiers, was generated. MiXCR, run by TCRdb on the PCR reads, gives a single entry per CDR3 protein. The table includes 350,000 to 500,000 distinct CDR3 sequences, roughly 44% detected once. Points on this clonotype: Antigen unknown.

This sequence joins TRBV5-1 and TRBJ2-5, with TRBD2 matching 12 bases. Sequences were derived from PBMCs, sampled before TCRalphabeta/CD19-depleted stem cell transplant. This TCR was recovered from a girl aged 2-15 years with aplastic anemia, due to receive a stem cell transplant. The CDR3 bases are TGCGCCAGCAGACCTAGCGGGGGGGCCCAAGAGACCCAGTACTTC. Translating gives CASRPSGGAQETQYF.